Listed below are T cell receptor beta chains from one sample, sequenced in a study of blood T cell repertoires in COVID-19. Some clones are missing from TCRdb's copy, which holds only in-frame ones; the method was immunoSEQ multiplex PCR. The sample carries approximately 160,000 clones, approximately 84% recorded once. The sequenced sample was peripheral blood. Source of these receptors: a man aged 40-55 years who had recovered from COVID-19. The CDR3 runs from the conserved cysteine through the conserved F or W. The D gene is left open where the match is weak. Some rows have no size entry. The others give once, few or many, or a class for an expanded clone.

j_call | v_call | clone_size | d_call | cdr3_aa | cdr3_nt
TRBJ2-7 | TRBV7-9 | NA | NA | CAIPGMGYEQYF | TGTGCCATCCCCGGGATGGGGTACGAGCAGTACTTC
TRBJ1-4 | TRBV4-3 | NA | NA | CASSQGRGGGLFF | TGCGCCAGCAGCCAAGGCCGGGGGGGTGGACTGTTTTTT
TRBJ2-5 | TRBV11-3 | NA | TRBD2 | CASSQAGGEETQYF | TGTGCCAGCAGCCAGGCGGGGGGGGAAGAGACCCAGTACTTC
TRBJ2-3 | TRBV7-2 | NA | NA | CASSLRGSTDTQYF | TGTGCCAGCAGCTTACGGGGTAGCACAGATACGCAGTATTTT
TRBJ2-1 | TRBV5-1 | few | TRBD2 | CASSPGLAVYNEQFF | TGCGCCAGCAGCCCCGGACTAGCGGTGTACAATGAGCAGTTCTTC
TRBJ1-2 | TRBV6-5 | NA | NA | CAKQRGGIYGYTF | TGTGCGAAGCAGAGAGGCGGAATCTATGGCTACACCTTC
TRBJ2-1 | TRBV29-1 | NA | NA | CSVWSGSYNNEQFF | TGCAGCGTTTGGAGTGGTAGCTATAACAATGAGCAGTTCTTC
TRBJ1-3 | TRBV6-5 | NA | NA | CASSYSNSRNTIYF | TGTGCCAGCAGTTACTCGAACAGTCGAAACACCATATATTTT
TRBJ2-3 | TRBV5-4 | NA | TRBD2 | CASSSRLAASTDTQYF | TGTGCCAGCAGCTCGAGACTAGCGGCTAGCACAGATACGCAGTATTTT
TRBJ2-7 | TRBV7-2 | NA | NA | CASSLAAAYEQYF | TGTGCCAGCAGCTTAGCGGCAGCCTACGAGCAGTACTTC
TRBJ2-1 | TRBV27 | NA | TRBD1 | CASRRRDRGSVNEQFF | TGTGCCAGCAGGCGCCGTGACAGGGGGAGCGTCAATGAGCAGTTCTTC
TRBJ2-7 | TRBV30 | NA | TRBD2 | CAWSVRRTSGGFDEQYF | TGTGCCTGGAGTGTACGTAGGACTAGCGGGGGGTTTGACGAGCAGTACTTC
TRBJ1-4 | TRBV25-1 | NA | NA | CASSDTRDMNEKLFF | TGTGCCAGCAGTGACACACGGGACATGAACGAAAAACTGTTTTTT
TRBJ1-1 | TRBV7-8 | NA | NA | CASSFSAFMNTEAFF | TGTGCCAGCAGCTTTTCAGCGTTCATGAACACTGAAGCTTTCTTT
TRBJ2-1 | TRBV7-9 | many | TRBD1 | CASSLGTGGPNEQFF | TGTGCCAGCAGCTTAGGGACAGGGGGTCCCAATGAGCAGTTCTTC
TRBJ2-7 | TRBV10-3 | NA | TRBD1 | CAISGDRGDEQYF | TGTGCCATCTCTGGGGACAGGGGCGACGAGCAGTACTTC
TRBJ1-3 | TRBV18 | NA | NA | CASSPGQSSGNTIYF | TGTGCCAGCTCACCCGGACAGAGCTCTGGAAACACCATATATTTT
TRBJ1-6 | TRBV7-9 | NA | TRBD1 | CASSLSPGQGYNSPLHF | TGTGCCAGCAGCTTATCACCGGGACAGGGCTATAATTCACCCCTCCACTTT
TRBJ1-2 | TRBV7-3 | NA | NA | CASSAQPTGYGYTF | TGTGCCAGCAGCGCTCAACCAACAGGGTATGGCTACACCTTC
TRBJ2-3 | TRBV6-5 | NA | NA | CASNPGSADTQYF | TGTGCCAGCAACCCCGGCAGCGCAGATACGCAGTATTTT
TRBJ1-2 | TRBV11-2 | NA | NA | CASSSPAGAGYTF | TGTGCCAGCAGCTCACCTGCGGGGGCTGGCTACACCTTC
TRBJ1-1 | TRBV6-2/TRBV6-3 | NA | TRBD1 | CASSYPTGGTEAFF | TGTGCCAGCAGTTACCCGACAGGGGGCACTGAAGCTTTCTTT
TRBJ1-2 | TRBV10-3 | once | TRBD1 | CAISGGQGRHYGYTF | TGTGCCATCAGTGGAGGACAGGGACGGCACTATGGCTACACCTTC
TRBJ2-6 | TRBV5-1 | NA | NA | CASSLSPSGANVLTF | TGCGCCAGCAGCTTGTCCCCATCTGGGGCCAACGTCCTGACTTTC
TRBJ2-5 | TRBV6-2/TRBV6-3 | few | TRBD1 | CASNPPPGTDDEETQYF | TGTGCCAGCAACCCTCCTCCAGGGACAGACGATGAAGAGACCCAGTACTTC
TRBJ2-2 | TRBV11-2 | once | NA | CASSPSGTPNTGELFF | TGTGCCAGCAGCCCTTCCGGGACTCCGAACACCGGGGAGCTGTTTTTT
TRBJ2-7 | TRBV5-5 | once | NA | CASSFTVSGGLSDEQYF | TGTGCCAGCAGCTTTACAGTATCAGGTGGCTTGTCCGACGAGCAGTACTTC
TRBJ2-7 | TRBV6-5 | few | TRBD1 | CASSYYGTGPYEQYF | TGTGCCAGCAGTTACTACGGGACAGGGCCCTACGAGCAGTACTTC
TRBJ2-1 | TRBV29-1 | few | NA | CSVERQANEQFF | TGCAGCGTTGAACGACAGGCCAATGAGCAGTTCTTC
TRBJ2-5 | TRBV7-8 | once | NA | CASSLSRAGETQYF | TGTGCCAGCAGCTTATCCCGGGCGGGAGAGACCCAGTACTTC
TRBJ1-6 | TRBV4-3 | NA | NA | CASSQDYSYNSPLHF | TGCGCCAGCAGCCAAGACTACTCCTATAATTCACCCCTCCACTTT
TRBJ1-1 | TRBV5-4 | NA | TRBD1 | CASSGGGTVNTEAFF | TGTGCCAGCAGCGGGGGCGGGACAGTCAACACTGAAGCTTTCTTT
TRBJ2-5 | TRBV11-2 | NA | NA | CASSFQTGQETQYF | TGTGCCAGCAGCTTTCAAACAGGACAAGAGACCCAGTACTTC
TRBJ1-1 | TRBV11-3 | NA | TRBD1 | CATGQMNTEAFF | TGTGCCACGGGACAGATGAACACTGAAGCTTTCTTT